The 28 T cell receptor beta chains reported below all come from one sample, sequenced in a study of CD8+ T cells in alopecia areata. cDNA prepared by RNA extraction and subsequent reverse transcription served as the template for sequencing. Sequenced by immunoSEQ multiplex PCR; TCRdb stores in-frame clones only, minus some. The record shows 250,000 or so clones for this sample, with no singletons present. Sorting of pooled cutaneous lymph node cells was based on CD4, CD8alpha, NKG2D, NKG2ACE and other markers. The sequencing input was CD4+ T cells sorted from a lymph node. Source of these receptors: a C3H/HeJ mouse with alopecia areata. For this strain, the MHC haplotype corresponds to H2-k.

This clone has only a few counts. Any gene name here is a mouse gene name. The missing CDR3 end, 4 residues past where the read stops, is filled in from the germline J gene. The same CDR3 arises from other DNA sequences in this sample as well. V usage is TRBV13-1 and J usage is TRBJ2-3; a weak D match, TRBD2 (6 bases). The CDR3 covers 16 residues. Per germline, CDR1 NSHNY and CDR2 SYGAGN. V lost 0 bases and J 0 bases, leaving 11 bases between the germline ends. Incomplete CDR3 DNA: TGTGCCAGCAGTGATGGCTGGGGCCGTAGTGCAGAA. Amino acids: CASSDGWGRSAE. From start to end, the CDR3 is CASSDGWGRSAETLYF.

About this clone itself: Mouse gene names apply. The read comes to an end 4 residues before the CDR3 does, leaving the germline J gene to fill in the end. This sequence joins TRBV14 and TRBJ1-1; 9 nucleotides line up with TRBD1. CDR3 size: 13 residues. Trimming removed 8 bases from V and 1 base from J; junction bases left unmatched: 3. CDR1 is SGHDT, CDR2 FRDEAV, per germline. The CDR3 region is CASPGQGNTEVFF. The part of the CDR3 DNA that was read is TGTGCCAGTCCGGGACAGGGAAACACA.

Worth noting for this clone: Genes and germline are mouse. The read is 4 residues too short to cover the CDR3 end, so that end is filled in from the germline J gene. J is TRBJ2-2 and V is TRBV1; TRBD2 aligns across 7 bases. The CDR3 length is 15 residues. Germline V CDR1 and CDR2: NSQYPW, LRSPGD (reference sequence). V was pared by 2 bases and J by 1 base, with 1 base of the junction left unmatched. The chain's CDR3 is CTCSASGGNTGQLYF. The sequenced CDR3 bases are TGCACCTGCAGTGCATCTGGGGGAAACACCGGG.

Comment on this clone: The germline and genes are mouse ones. The read halts 4 residues ahead of the CDR3 end, with the missing end drawn from the germline J gene. The chain employs TRBV31 and TRBJ2-5; D uncertain. Trimming stripped 2 bases from V and 0 bases from J, with 9 bases between. Per the germline V gene, CDR1 is GKSSPN and CDR2 is SITVG. The CDR3 runs to 14 residues. CDR3 sequence: CAWSLTTNQDTQYF. The DNA read from the CDR3 is TGTGCCTGGAGTTTGACAACTAACCAAGAC.

This clone came up a few times. Gene names denote mouse genes. The sequenced fragment ends 4 residues before the CDR3 boundary, so the rest is inferred from the germline J gene. The chain has TRBV31 and TRBJ1-1; D gene ambiguous. V was cut by 1 base and J by 0 bases, with 9 bases left in between. The CDR3 is made up of 14 amino acids. Germline CDR1 reads GKSSPN; CDR2 reads SITVG. CDR3 protein: CAWSPNSANTEVFF. CDR3 DNA, as far as it was read: TGTGCCTGGAGTCCGAACAGTGCAAACACA. The whole variable domain, remainder taken from reference TRBV31 and TRBJ1-1, is AQTIHQWPVAEIKAVGSPLSLGCTIKGKSSPNLYWYWQATGGTLQQLFYSITVGQVESVVQLNLSASRPKDDQFILSTEKLLLSHSGFYLCAWSPNSANTEVFFGKGTRLTVV.

The table lists this clone with a few counts. Gene names and germline match the mouse. The observed sequence ends 4 residues before the CDR3 terminus, with the missing tail filled in from the germline J gene. The chain recombines TRBV1 with TRBJ2-1; possibly TRBD2 for D (6 bases). The V and J ends lost 0 bases and 0 bases respectively, with 12 bases between them. This CDR3 spans 17 amino acids. Germline CDR1 NSQYPW, CDR2 LRSPGD (reference sequence). The sequenced part of the CDR3 DNA is TGCACCTGCAGTGCAGATTTCTGGGGTGATAACTATGCT. Protein: CTCSADFWGDNYA. The whole CDR3 region reads CTCSADFWGDNYAEQFF.

On this clone: Here the gene names and germline are mouse. The CDR3 is cut off 4 residues early in the read; its end comes from the germline J gene. The V and J genes are TRBV5 and TRBJ1-1; 8 bases line up with TRBD1. This CDR3 is 16 amino acids long. Germline lookup yields CDR1 LGHNA and CDR2 YNLKQL (reference sequence). V was clipped by 4 bases and J by 0 bases; unmatched bases: 7. The DNA read from the CDR3 is TGTGCCAGCAGCCCCACGGGACAGGCGGCAAACACA. It is translated as CASSPTGQAANT. The entire CDR3 sequence reads CASSPTGQAANTEVFF.

This clone was observed at least ten times. Mouse gene names apply. The read is 4 residues too short to cover the CDR3 end, so that end is filled in from the germline J gene. This chain joins TRBV1 and TRBJ2-3; the D gene is possibly TRBD2 (6 bases). Germline lookup yields CDR1 NSQYPW and CDR2 LRSPGD (reference sequence). This CDR3 contains 16 residues. V lost 2 bases to trimming and J lost 2 bases, with 14 bases between them. The DNA read from the CDR3 is TGCACCTGCAGTGCAAGGGCCGGGGGGATTGCAGAA. This codes for CTCSARAGGIAE. The full CDR3 protein is CTCSARAGGIAETLYF.

Worth noting for this clone: Mouse names are used for the genes. The read ends 4 residues early relative to the CDR3; the germline J gene fills the gap. The same CDR3 can be traced to other DNA sequences in this sample. J is TRBJ2-7 and V is TRBV5; 7 nucleotides agree with TRBD2. The ends lost 0 bases at V and 3 bases at J; junction bases unmatched: 2. From germline, CDR1 is LGHNA and CDR2 YNLKQL (reference sequence). CDR3 length: 14 amino acids. The CDR3 DNA, read in part, is TGTGCCAGCAGCCAAGATTGGGGGGTCTAT. Its protein is CASSQDWGVY. The whole CDR3 sequence reads CASSQDWGVYEQYF.

As to this clone: Gene names are mouse gene names. The CDR3 goes on 4 residues after the read ends, and that part is filled in from the germline J gene. The V call is TRBV19, the J call TRBJ2-7, with 8 bases lining up with TRBD2. Germline CDR1 FNHDT, CDR2 SITEND (reference sequence). This CDR3 comprises 14 residues. CDR3 DNA, as far as it was read: TGTGCCAGCAGTAGGGGGACTGGTATTTAT. Its translation: CASSRGTGIY. The CDR3 as a whole reads CASSRGTGIYEQYF.

Worth noting for this clone: Each gene name is a mouse one. The read ends 4 residues early relative to the CDR3; the germline J gene fills the gap. This rearrangement joins TRBV13-1 to TRBJ2-7; a possible D gene is TRBD2 (7 bases). Germline V CDR1 and CDR2: NSHNY, SYGAGN. CDR3 length: 14 residues. The CDR3 sequence is CASSDARGGDEQYF. The DNA read from the CDR3 is TGTGCCAGCAGTGATGCAAGGGGGGGAGAT.

Comment on this clone: Gene labels here are mouse ones. Read coverage stops 4 residues before the CDR3 terminus; the germline J gene supplies the remainder. The chain links TRBV31 to TRBJ1-2; D perhaps matches TRBD1 (5 bases). The CDR3 runs to 13 residues. The germline V gene has CDR1 GKSSPN and CDR2 SITVG. The CDR3 bases that were read are TGTGCCTGGAGTCTAAGAGGGGAGGCC. Protein product: CAWSLRGEA. The entire CDR3 protein is CAWSLRGEADYTF.

As regards this clone: The gene symbols are mouse symbols. The read ends 3 residues before the CDR3 terminus; that terminus is restored from the germline J gene. The genes are TRBV13-1 and TRBJ1-6; D unclear. TRBJ1-6 is an ORF; its function is uncertain. Per germline, CDR1 NSHNY and CDR2 SYGAGN. The CDR3 spans 12 residues. V lost 5 bases, J lost 6 bases, and 6 bases lay in between. The CDR3 bases that were read are TGTGCCAGCAGGAACAGTAATTCGCCC. Translated, it gives CASRNSNSP. The full CDR3 protein reads CASRNSNSPLYF.

There are a few counts of this clone. Gene names are mouse gene names. The read finishes 4 residues shy of the CDR3 end, and the germline J gene is used to complete it. The V call is TRBV5, the J call TRBJ1-1, with 10 bases that match TRBD1. The germline V gene encodes CDR1 LGHNA and CDR2 YNLKQL (reference sequence). The CDR3 is 15 residues long. The CDR3 bases that were read are TGTGCCAGCAGCCCAGACGGACAGGGGGGAACA. This codes for CASSPDGQGGT. The CDR3, in full, reads CASSPDGQGGTEVFF.

A note on this clone: The gene symbols are mouse symbols. The CDR3 is cut off 4 residues early in the read; its end comes from the germline J gene. This rearrangement joins TRBV13-1 to TRBJ2-2; 8 bases fit TRBD1. The CDR3 totals 14 residues. The V segment lost 0 bases and the J segment 6 bases; nucleotides outside the gene matches: 1. Germline V lookup: CDR1 NSHNY, CDR2 SYGAGN. The CDR3 sequence is CASSDAGGAGQLYF. The sequenced CDR3 bases are TGTGCCAGCAGTGATGCAGGGGGCGCCGGG.

Concerning this clone: Genes and germline are mouse. The missing CDR3 end, 4 residues past where the read stops, is filled in from the germline J gene. The J gene is TRBJ2-2, the V gene TRBV5; D is perhaps TRBD1 (6 bases). Trimming removed 4 bases from V and 1 base from J, with 7 bases in between. The CDR3 loop spans 14 amino acids. The V gene's germline CDR1 is LGHNA and CDR2 YNLKQL (reference sequence). Here the CDR3 reads CASSLRGNTGQLYF. The sequenced part of the CDR3 DNA is TGTGCCAGCAGCCTCAGGGGAAACACCGGG.

On this clone itself: Gene names and germline match the mouse. The read is 4 residues too short to cover the CDR3 end, so that end is filled in from the germline J gene. Other nucleotide sequences from this sample produce the same CDR3. The chain couples TRBV31 to TRBJ2-2; maybe TRBD1 (6 bases). The CDR3 extends over 15 amino acids. The germline CDR1 and CDR2 sequences are GKSSPN and SITVG. V dropped 3 bases and J dropped 0 bases, with 11 bases sitting between them. CDR3 amino acids: CAWSRDIANTGQLYF. CDR3 bases read: TGTGCCTGGAGCCGGGACATCGCAAACACCGGG. Complete variable domain (other parts from reference TRBV31 and TRBJ2-2): AQTIHQWPVAEIKAVGSPLSLGCTIKGKSSPNLYWYWQATGGTLQQLFYSITVGQVESVVQLNLSASRPKDDQFILSTEKLLLSHSGFYLCAWSRDIANTGQLYFGEGSKLTVL.

As to this clone: The gene names here belong to mouse. The read ends 4 residues before the CDR3 terminus; that terminus is restored from the germline J gene. This sequence joins TRBV31 and TRBJ1-2, with 12 bases lining up with TRBD1. Germline CDR1 reads GKSSPN; CDR2 reads SITVG. The CDR3 covers 15 residues. V shed 0 bases and J 4 bases; nucleotides not matched to a gene: 3. CDR3 residues: CAWSLGTGGFSDYTF. CDR3 DNA, as far as it was read: TGTGCCTGGAGTCTCGGGACAGGGGGCTTCTCC.

About this clone: The germline and genes are mouse ones. Sequencing ends 4 residues short of the CDR3 end; the germline J gene provides the rest. The sample has other DNA sequences that encode this CDR3 too. The chain couples TRBV13-1 to TRBJ2-7; TRBD1 matches 7 bases. V was pared by 5 bases and J by 0 bases, with 2 bases of the junction left unmatched. This CDR3 has 13 residues. Germline CDR1 and CDR2: NSHNY and SYGAGN. This CDR3 is CASSDRDSYEQYF. CDR3 bases read: TGTGCCAGCAGCGACAGGGACTCCTAT.

This clone occurred a few times. Relative to the germline gene, one junction end is altered; a read error may explain this. All gene names here are mouse names. Read data end 4 residues before the CDR3 end; the end is taken from the germline J gene. The sample carries other DNA sequences with the same CDR3. The V call is TRBV17, the J call TRBJ2-5; 9 bases fit TRBD2. The CDR3 has 14 amino acids. Germline values: CDR1 MNHDT, CDR2 YYDKIL. The CDR3 reads CASSRDWGQDTQYF. CDR3 bases read: TGTGCTAGCAGTCGAGACTGGGGGCAAGAC.

As concerns this clone: The genes are named according to mouse. The read is 4 residues too short to cover the CDR3 end, so that end is filled in from the germline J gene. Other DNA sequences in this sample translate to the same CDR3. This chain links TRBV13-2 with TRBJ1-2, with TRBD1 matching 7 bases. V was clipped by 4 bases and J by 1 base; unmatched bases: 1. CDR3 length: 13 amino acids. The V gene's germline CDR1 is NNHNN and CDR2 SYGAGS (reference sequence). The CDR3: CASGRDRNSDYTF. The CDR3 bases that were read are TGTGCCAGCGGTCGGGACAGAAACTCC.

For this clone: Each gene name is a mouse one. The read ends 4 residues shy of where the CDR3 ends; the end is completed using the germline J gene. This chain uses TRBV13-1 with TRBJ2-1, with 7 bases that match TRBD2. The CDR3 totals 16 residues. Germline loops: CDR1 NSHNY, CDR2 SYGAGN. With V trimmed by 0 bases and J by 1 base, 4 bases remained unmatched. The chain's CDR3 is CASSDGIWGNYAEQFF. The sequenced CDR3 bases are TGTGCCAGCAGTGATGGGATCTGGGGGAACTATGCT.

Regarding this clone: The listed genes are named as in mouse. The read terminates 4 residues before the CDR3 end, so the remaining end is supplied by the germline J gene. This chain uses TRBV3 with TRBJ1-2; TRBD1 agrees at 7 bases. V lost 5 bases and J lost 0; bases outside the gene matches: 6. This CDR3 has 15 amino acids. Germline CDR1 is SNHLY and CDR2 is FYNGKV (reference sequence). Incomplete CDR3 DNA: TGTGCCAGCAGCACCCGGGACAGCCCAAACTCC. Translated: CASSTRDSPNS. The full CDR3 protein is CASSTRDSPNSDYTF.

This clone was found a few times. The listed genes are named as in mouse. The DNA ends 4 residues before the CDR3 does, and the rest of the CDR3 is filled in from the germline J gene. The V gene is TRBV5, the J gene TRBJ2-5, with a weak D call TRBD1 (5 bases). Germline CDR1 is LGHNA and CDR2 is YNLKQL (reference sequence). Trimming stripped 0 bases from V and 2 bases from J, with 9 bases between. The CDR3 spans 15 residues. The CDR3 region is CASSQEAQVQDTQYF. The sequenced CDR3 bases are TGTGCCAGCAGCCAAGAGGCACAGGTCCAAGAC.

This clone was observed a handful of times. Genes and germline come from the mouse. The CDR3 goes on 4 residues after the read ends, and that part is filled in from the germline J gene. The chain recombines TRBV5 with TRBJ2-3; 8 nucleotides align to TRBD1. Trimming cost V 2 bases and J 0 bases; bases outside gene matches: 7. CDR3 length: 17 residues. Germline V gives CDR1 LGHNA, CDR2 YNLKQL (reference sequence). CDR3 in amino acids: CASSQKTGALSAETLYF. CDR3 DNA, as far as it was read: TGTGCCAGCAGCCAAAAGACAGGGGCCCTTAGTGCAGAA.

On this clone: Gene names are mouse gene names. The read ends 4 residues before the CDR3 terminus; that terminus is restored from the germline J gene. The sample has other DNA sequences that encode this CDR3 too. V gene TRBV13-3 combines with J gene TRBJ2-5, with 9 bases lining up with TRBD1. There are 13 residues in the CDR3. Germline lookup yields CDR1 NNHDY and CDR2 SYVADS. The CDR3 reads CASSGGTGDTQYF. The sequenced CDR3 bases are TGTGCCAGCAGTGGTGGGACAGGGGAC.

This clone was seen a few times. Gene and germline names: mouse. The read finishes 4 residues shy of the CDR3 end, and the germline J gene is used to complete it. The gene calls are TRBV13-2 and TRBJ2-1; TRBD1 might be the D (5 bases). The CDR3 is made up of 14 amino acids. V lost 0 bases and J 5 bases, leaving 9 bases between the germline ends. CDR1 and CDR2 from the germline V gene are NNHNN and SYGAGS (reference sequence). CDR3 DNA, as far as it was read: TGTGCCAGCGGTGATGCAGGACAAAATGCT. As protein: CASGDAGQNA. The complete CDR3 protein is CASGDAGQNAEQFF.

The table lists this clone with a few counts. Mouse gene names apply. Read sequence stops 4 residues before the CDR3 end, and the germline J gene provides the missing end. The V gene is TRBV31, the J gene TRBJ2-7, with 11 bases fitting TRBD2. Germline trimming cut 2 bases from V and 2 bases from J; bases unmatched to any gene: 2. Germline CDR1 and CDR2: GKSSPN and SITVG. The CDR3 has 14 residues. The sequenced part of the CDR3 DNA is TGTGCCTGGAGTAACTGGGGGGGCGCCTAT. Translated: CAWSNWGGAY. The full CDR3 sequence reads CAWSNWGGAYEQYF. Full variable domain (remainder filled in from reference TRBV31 and TRBJ2-7): AQTIHQWPVAEIKAVGSPLSLGCTIKGKSSPNLYWYWQATGGTLQQLFYSITVGQVESVVQLNLSASRPKDDQFILSTEKLLLSHSGFYLCAWSNWGGAYEQYFGPGTRLTVL.